The clone carrying this T cell receptor beta chain was counted between two and nine times. Trimming stripped 2 bases from V and 3 bases from J, with 7 bases between. Germline assignment: CDR1 KGHSH and CDR2 LQKENI. The CDR3 sequence is 13 residues long. This specimen comes from a study of blood T cell repertoires in COVID-19. In the study overall: The United States, Italy and Spain supplied acute and convalescent COVID-19 samples. The analysed material was cDNA or gDNA that came from T cells, B-cell-depleted T cells, or PBMCs.

Per the study methods: Amplification with reference gene primers provided the estimates of nucleated cell counts. Assay: immunoSEQ multiplex PCR; the TCRdb copy retains only in-frame clones and omits some. The V and J calls and clone size are taken from that table; D and trimming were inferred from the DNA. The table lists approximately 200,000 clones, more than 75% of them singletons. The source of this sequence is a man in his forties or fifties with active or convalescent COVID-19. Source material: peripheral blood. V usage is TRBV18 and J usage is TRBJ1-1; D gene uncertain. CDR3 nucleotide sequence: TGTGCCAGCTCACCAAACGGGGACACTGAAGCTTTCTTT. As protein: CASSPNGDTEAFF.